Listed here are 12 T cell receptor beta chains from one sample, sequenced in a study of blood T cell repertoires in COVID-19. This table comes from immunoSEQ multiplex PCR, and its TCRdb copy is limited to in-frame clones, with some not included. The profile shows roughly 250,000 clones, roughly 83% of them singletons. The sequencing input was peripheral blood. The receptors were gathered from an elderly woman with acute or convalescent COVID-19.

The gene calls are TRBV27 and TRBJ2-1; 8 bases fit TRBD2. The CDR3 spans 16 residues. Germline V CDR1 and CDR2: MNHEY, SMNVEV (reference sequence). The J segment lost 2 bases and the V segment lost 7 bases, leaving 10 bases of the junction unmatched. CDR3 in DNA: TGTGCCAGCATTAGGGAAGCGGGGGCGGCCTACAATGAGCAGTTCTTC. It translates to CASIREAGAAYNEQFF.

The J gene is TRBJ2-7, the V gene TRBV2; possibly TRBD1 for D (5 bases). Germline CDR1 is SNHLY and CDR2 is FYNNEI. The CDR3 is 14 residues long. The germline V and J ends were trimmed by 4 bases and 2 bases, with 12 bases remaining between them. CDR3 region: CASSALAGPYEQYF. Here the CDR3 DNA reads TGTGCCAGCAGTGCTCTGGCAGGGCCCTACGAGCAGTACTTC.

The rearrangement uses TRBV9 and TRBJ1-4, with TRBD1 identical over 9 bases. Germline CDR1 and CDR2: SGDLS and YYNGEE. This CDR3 has 17 amino acids. The V and J ends lost 2 bases and 4 bases, in that order; junction bases with no gene match: 9. The DNA of the CDR3 is TGTGCCAGCAGCGTCGCCGGGGGGACAGGGTTTAATGAAAAACTGTTTTTT. Translation: CASSVAGGTGFNEKLFF.

The rearrangement uses TRBV7-2 and TRBJ2-2; 8 bases agree with TRBD1. Germline lookup yields CDR1 SGHTA and CDR2 FQGNSA. V shed 7 bases and J 2 bases; nucleotides not matched to a gene: 6. There are 15 residues in the CDR3. The CDR3 region has the DNA TGTGCCAGCACTCCGGACAGGGCAAACACCGGGGAGCTGTTTTTT. This gives the protein CASTPDRANTGELFF.

This clone was found a few times. This chain joins TRBV28 and TRBJ2-3; D is undetermined. CDR1 and CDR2 from the germline V gene are MDHEN and SYDVKM. The CDR3 extends over 12 amino acids. Trimming stripped 9 bases from V and 1 base from J, with 8 bases between. The CDR3 protein is CASGLRTDTQYF. In DNA, the CDR3 is TGTGCCAGTGGGCTCCGCACAGATACGCAGTATTTT.

V is TRBV5-1 and J is TRBJ1-6; 10 nucleotides agree with TRBD1. The CDR3 length is 18 residues. Per the germline V gene, CDR1 is SGHRS and CDR2 is YFSETQ. Trimming cost V 0 bases and J 5 bases; bases outside gene matches: 8. CDR3 nucleotide sequence: TGCGCCAGCAGCTTGGCCTGGGGACAGGGGCGGGATAATTCACCCCTCCACTTT. Residues: CASSLAWGQGRDNSPLHF.

The gene calls are TRBV7-9 and TRBJ1-3; D possibly corresponds to TRBD1 (5 bases). Per the germline V gene, CDR1 is SEHNR and CDR2 is FQNEAQ (reference sequence). Trimming stripped 1 base from V and 0 bases from J, with 13 bases between. This CDR3 is built from 17 residues. As DNA, the CDR3 is TGTGCCAGCAGCTTAGGGGGGAGGGCCTCCTCTGGAAACACCATATATTTT. Its protein product is CASSLGGRASSGNTIYF.

The V call is TRBV15, the J call TRBJ2-5; D remains ambiguous. The CDR3 sequence is 15 residues long. The V gene lost 0 bases and the J gene lost 5 bases, with 13 bases spanning the gap. Per the germline V gene, CDR1 is LNHNV and CDR2 is YYDKDF (reference sequence). CDR3 sequence (DNA): TGTGCCACCAGCAGAGATGATCTCAGGTTGGAGACCCAGTACTTC. It codes for CATSRDDLRLETQYF.

The chain recombines TRBV24-1 with TRBJ2-1, with 7 bases that match TRBD1. CDR3 length: 16 residues. Germline CDR1 and CDR2: KGHDR and SFDVKD. Trimming took 2 bases from V and 2 from J; bases not matched to a gene: 5. CDR3: CATSDSRQGTYNEQFF. CDR3 coding DNA: TGTGCCACCAGTGATTCCCGACAGGGTACCTACAATGAGCAGTTCTTC.

V and J are TRBV13 and TRBJ2-3, with 10 bases aligning to TRBD1. Trimming took 5 bases from V and 3 from J; bases not matched to a gene: 5. CDR1 PRHDT and CDR2 FYEKMQ come from the germline V gene (reference sequence). This CDR3 contains 15 residues. The CDR3 loop is CASSLRQGATDTQYF. CDR3 DNA sequence: TGTGCCAGCAGCCTCCGACAGGGGGCGACAGATACGCAGTATTTT.

J is TRBJ1-1 and V is TRBV27, with TRBD1 as a possible D gene (5 bases). The V end was cut by 0 bases, the J end by 4 bases, with 15 bases between. CDR3 length equals 16 residues. Germline V gene data show CDR1 as MNHEY and CDR2 as SMNVEV (reference sequence). For the CDR3, the DNA is TGTGCCAGCAGTTTATCGGGGCCCGGGGGGGGCACTGAAGCTTTCTTT. It specifies CASSLSGPGGGTEAFF.

This chain uses TRBV6-5 with TRBJ2-7; D possibly corresponds to TRBD2 (7 bases). This CDR3 is built from 15 residues. V was clipped by 6 bases and J by 0 bases, with 15 bases between them. Germline CDR1 is MNHEY and CDR2 is SVGAGI. The CDR3 sequence: CASREGGSSSYEQYF. CDR3 DNA: TGTGCCAGCAGGGAGGGGGGGTCTAGCTCCTACGAGCAGTACTTC.